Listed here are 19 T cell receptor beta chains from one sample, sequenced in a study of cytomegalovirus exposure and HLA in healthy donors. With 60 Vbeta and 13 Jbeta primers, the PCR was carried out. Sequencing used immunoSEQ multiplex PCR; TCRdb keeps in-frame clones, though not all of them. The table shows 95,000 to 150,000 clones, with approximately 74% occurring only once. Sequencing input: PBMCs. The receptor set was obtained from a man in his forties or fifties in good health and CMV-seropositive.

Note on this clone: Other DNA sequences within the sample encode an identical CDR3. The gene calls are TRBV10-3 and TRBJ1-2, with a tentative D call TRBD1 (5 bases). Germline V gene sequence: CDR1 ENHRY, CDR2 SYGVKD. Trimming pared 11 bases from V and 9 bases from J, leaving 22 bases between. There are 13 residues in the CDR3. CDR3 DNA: TGTGCCGCACAGGCGGGGTCCACACTTAGCTACACCTTC. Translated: CAAQAGSTLSYTF.

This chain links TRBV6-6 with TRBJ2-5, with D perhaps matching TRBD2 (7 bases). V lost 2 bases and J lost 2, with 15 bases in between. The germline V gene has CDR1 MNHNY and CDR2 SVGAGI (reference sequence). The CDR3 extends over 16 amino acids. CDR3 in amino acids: CASSYGGAVRQETQYF. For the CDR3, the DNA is TGTGCCAGCAGTTACGGGGGGGCGGTTCGTCAAGAGACCCAGTACTTC.

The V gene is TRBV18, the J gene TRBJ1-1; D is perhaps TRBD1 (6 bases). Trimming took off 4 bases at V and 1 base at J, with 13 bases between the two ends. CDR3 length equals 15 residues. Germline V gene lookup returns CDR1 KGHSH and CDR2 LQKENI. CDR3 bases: TGTGCCAGCTCACTAGGACAGCGGGGGAACACTGAAGCTTTCTTT. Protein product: CASSLGQRGNTEAFF.

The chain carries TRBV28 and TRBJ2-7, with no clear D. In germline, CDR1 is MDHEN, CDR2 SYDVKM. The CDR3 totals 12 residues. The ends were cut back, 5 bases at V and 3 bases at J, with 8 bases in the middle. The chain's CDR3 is CASSPVVYEQYF. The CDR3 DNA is TGTGCCAGCAGTCCGGTCGTCTACGAGCAGTACTTC.

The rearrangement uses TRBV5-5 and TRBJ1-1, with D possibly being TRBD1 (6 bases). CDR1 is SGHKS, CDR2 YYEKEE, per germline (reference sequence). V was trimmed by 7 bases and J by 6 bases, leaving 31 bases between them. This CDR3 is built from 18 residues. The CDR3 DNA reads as TGTGCCAGCCAAGGAGCAAAGGGGGATGAGGGATGGAGAGCTGAAGCTTTCTTT. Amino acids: CASQGAKGDEGWRAEAFF.

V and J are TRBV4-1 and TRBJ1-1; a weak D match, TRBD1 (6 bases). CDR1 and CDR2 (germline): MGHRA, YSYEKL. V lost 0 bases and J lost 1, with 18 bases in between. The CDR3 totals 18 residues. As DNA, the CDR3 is TGCGCCAGCAGCCAAGATTGGGGATCCACAGGGCGGAACACTGAAGCTTTCTTT. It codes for CASSQDWGSTGRNTEAFF.

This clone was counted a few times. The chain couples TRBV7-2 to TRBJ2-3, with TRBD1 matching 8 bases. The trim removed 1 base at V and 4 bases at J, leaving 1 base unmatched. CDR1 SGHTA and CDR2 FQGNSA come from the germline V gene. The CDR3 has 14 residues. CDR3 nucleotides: TGTGCCAGCAGCTTAGGGACAGGGCCAGATACGCAGTATTTT. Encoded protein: CASSLGTGPDTQYF.

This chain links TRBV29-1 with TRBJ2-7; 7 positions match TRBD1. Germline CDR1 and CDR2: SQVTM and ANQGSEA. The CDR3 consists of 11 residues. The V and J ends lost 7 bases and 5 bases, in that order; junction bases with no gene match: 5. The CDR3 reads CSASTGNEQYF. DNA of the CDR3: TGCAGCGCCTCGACAGGGAACGAGCAGTACTTC.

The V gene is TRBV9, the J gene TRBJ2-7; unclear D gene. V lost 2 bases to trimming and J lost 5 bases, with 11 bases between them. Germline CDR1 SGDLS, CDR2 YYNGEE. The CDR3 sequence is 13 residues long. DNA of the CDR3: TGTGCCAGCAGCGTCTTAACAGATGACGAGCAGTACTTC. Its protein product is CASSVLTDDEQYF.

In nucleotides, the CDR3 is TGCGCCAGCAGCTTGGTATCTGGGGCCAACGTCCTGACTTTC. Its protein product is CASSLVSGANVLTF. The chain is built from TRBV5-1 and TRBJ2-6; D uncertain. The V end lost 0 bases, the J end lost 1 base, and 2 bases lay between the germline ends. This CDR3 has 14 residues. The germline gives CDR1 SGHRS, CDR2 YFSETQ.

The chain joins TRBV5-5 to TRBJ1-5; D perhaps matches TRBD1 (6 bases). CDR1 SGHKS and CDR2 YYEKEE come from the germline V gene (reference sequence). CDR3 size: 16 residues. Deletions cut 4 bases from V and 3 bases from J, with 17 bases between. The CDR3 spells CASSQGQFDLNQPQHF. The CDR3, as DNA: TGTGCCAGCAGCCAAGGACAGTTCGATCTCAATCAGCCCCAGCATTTT.

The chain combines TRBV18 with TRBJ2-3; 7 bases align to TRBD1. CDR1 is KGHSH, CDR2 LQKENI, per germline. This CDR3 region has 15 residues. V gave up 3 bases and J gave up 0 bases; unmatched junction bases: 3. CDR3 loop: CASSPGTVSTDTQYF. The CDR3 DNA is TGTGCCAGCTCACCCGGGACAGTAAGCACAGATACGCAGTATTTT.

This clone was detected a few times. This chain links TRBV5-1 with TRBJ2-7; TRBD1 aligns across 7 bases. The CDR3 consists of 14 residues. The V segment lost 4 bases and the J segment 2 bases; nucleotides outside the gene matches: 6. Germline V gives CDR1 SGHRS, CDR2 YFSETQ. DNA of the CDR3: TGCGCCAGCAGCCTTGACAGGGCGACCTACGAGCAGTACTTC. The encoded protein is CASSLDRATYEQYF.

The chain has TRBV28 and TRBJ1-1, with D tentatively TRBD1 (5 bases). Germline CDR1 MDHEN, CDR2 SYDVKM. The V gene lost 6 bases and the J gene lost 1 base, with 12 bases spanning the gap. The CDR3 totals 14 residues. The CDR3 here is CASRPQETNTEAFF. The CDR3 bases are TGTGCCAGCAGACCACAGGAGACGAACACTGAAGCTTTCTTT. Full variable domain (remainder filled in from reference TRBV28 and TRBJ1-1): DVKVTQSSRYLVKRTGEKVFLECVQDMDHENMFWYRQDPGLGLRLIYFSYDVKMKEKGDIPEGYSVSREKKERFSLILESASTNQTSMYLCASRPQETNTEAFFGQGTRLTVV.

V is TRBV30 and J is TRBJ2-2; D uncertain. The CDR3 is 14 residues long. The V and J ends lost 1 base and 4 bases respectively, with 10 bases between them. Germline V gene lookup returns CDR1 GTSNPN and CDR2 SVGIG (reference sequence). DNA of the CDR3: TGTGCCTGGAGTGGTGAGGTGACCACCGGGGAGCTGTTTTTT. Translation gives CAWSGEVTTGELFF.

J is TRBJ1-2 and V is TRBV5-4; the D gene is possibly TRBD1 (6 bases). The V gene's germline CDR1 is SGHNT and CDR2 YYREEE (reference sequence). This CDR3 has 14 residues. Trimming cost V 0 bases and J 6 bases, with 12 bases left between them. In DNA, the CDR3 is TGTGCCAGCAGCTTGGCCTCTGCAGGGGATGGCTACACCTTC. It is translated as CASSLASAGDGYTF.

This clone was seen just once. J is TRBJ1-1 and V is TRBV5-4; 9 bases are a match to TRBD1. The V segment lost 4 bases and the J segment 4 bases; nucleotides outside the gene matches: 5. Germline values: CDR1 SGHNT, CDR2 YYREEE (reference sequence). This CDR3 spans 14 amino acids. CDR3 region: CASSLQGASTEAFF. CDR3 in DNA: TGTGCCAGCAGCCTACAGGGGGCTTCCACTGAAGCTTTCTTT. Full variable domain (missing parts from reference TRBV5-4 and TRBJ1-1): ETGVTQSPTHLIKTRGQQVTLRCSSQSGHNTVSWYQQALGQGPQFIFQYYREEENGRGNFPPRFSGLQFPNYSSELNVNALELDDSALYLCASSLQGASTEAFFGQGTRLTVV.

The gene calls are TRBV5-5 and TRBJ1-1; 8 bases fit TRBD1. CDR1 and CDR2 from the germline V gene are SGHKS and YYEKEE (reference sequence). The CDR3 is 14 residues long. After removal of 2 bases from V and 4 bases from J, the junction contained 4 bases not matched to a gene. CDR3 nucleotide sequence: TGTGCCAGCAGCTTTAATCAGGGGGCCACTGAAGCTTTCTTT. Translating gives CASSFNQGATEAFF.

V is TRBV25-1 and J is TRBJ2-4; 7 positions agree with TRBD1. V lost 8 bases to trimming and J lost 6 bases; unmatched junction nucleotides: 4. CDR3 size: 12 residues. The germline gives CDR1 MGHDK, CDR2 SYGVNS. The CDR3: CASRDSGNIQYF. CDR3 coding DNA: TGTGCCAGCCGGGACAGTGGAAACATTCAGTACTTC.